This T cell receptor (beta chain) was recovered during a study of blood T cell repertoires in COVID-19. Study at large: Sample material is recorded as cDNA or gDNA derived from T cells, B-cell-depleted T cells, or PBMCs.

The junction had 12 bases not matched to a gene; V was cut back by 2 bases and J by 5 bases. Per the germline V gene, CDR1 is SGHTA and CDR2 is FQGNSA. CDR3 length: 17 amino acids. This clone was recorded once. Method: immunoSEQ multiplex PCR; TCRdb's copy keeps in-frame clones and lacks some. Of approximately 60,000 clones in the sample, 70% to 80% were seen once. The chain is built from TRBV7-2 and TRBJ2-7, with 10 bases lining up with TRBD2. The sequencing input was peripheral blood. The TCR comes from a man in his 60s with acute or convalescent COVID-19. The DNA for the CDR3 is TGTGCCAGCAGCTTACGCCGAGCGGGAGGGCCCAAGAACGAGCAGTACTTC. This sequence encodes CASSLRRAGGPKNEQYF. The entire variable domain, with the rest obtained from reference TRBV7-2 and TRBJ2-7, is as follows: GAGVSQSPSNKVTEKGKDVELRCDPISGHTALYWYRQSLGQGLEFLIYFQGNSAPDKSGLPSDRFSAERTGGSVSTLTIQRTQQEDSAVYLCASSLRRAGGPKNEQYFGPGTRLTVT.